This paragraph covers one T cell receptor beta chain sequence. This CDR3 comprises 15 residues. Germline V gene data show CDR1 as SGHAT and CDR2 as FQDESV (reference sequence). V lost 4 bases to trimming and J lost 5 bases; unmatched junction nucleotides: 9. The source of the sample is a study of cytomegalovirus exposure and HLA in healthy donors. PCR used 60 Vbeta primers and 13 Jbeta primers. Generated by immunoSEQ multiplex PCR, the TCRdb table keeps only in-frame clones and is missing some. Here the sample spans over 110,000 clones, roughly 80% being singletons. This TCR was recovered from a woman between 50 and 59 years old in good health and CMV-seropositive. Sequencing used PBMCs. The chain couples TRBV11-1 to TRBJ2-5, with 8 positions matching TRBD1. The CDR3 here is CASSSTGELGETQYF. The CDR3, as DNA: TGTGCCAGCAGCTCGACAGGGGAACTGGGGGAGACCCAGTACTTC.